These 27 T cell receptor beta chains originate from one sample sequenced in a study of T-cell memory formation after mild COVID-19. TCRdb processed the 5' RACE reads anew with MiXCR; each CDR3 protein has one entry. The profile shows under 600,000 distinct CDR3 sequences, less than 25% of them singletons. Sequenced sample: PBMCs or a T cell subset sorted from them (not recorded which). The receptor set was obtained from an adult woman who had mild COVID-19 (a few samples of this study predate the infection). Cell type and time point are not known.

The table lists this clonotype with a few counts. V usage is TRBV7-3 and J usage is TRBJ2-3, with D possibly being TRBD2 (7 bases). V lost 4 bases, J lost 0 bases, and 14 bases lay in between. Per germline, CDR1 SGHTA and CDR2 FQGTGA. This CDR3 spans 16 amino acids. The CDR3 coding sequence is TGTGCCAGCAGCTCCTTTGGGGGGGCTAGCACAGATACGCAGTATTTT. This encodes CASSSFGGASTDTQYF. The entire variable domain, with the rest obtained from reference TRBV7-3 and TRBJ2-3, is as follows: GAGVSQTPSNKVTEKGKYVELRCDPISGHTALYWYRQSLGQGPEFLIYFQGTGAADDSGLPNDRFFAVRPEGSVSTLKIQRTERGDSAVYLCASSSFGGASTDTQYFGPGTRLTVL.

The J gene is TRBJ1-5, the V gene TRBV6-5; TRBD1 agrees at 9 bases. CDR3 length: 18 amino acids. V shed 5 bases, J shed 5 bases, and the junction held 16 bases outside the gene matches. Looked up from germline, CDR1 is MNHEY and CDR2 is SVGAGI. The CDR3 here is CASSPIRDRVSPHQPQHF. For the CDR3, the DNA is TGTGCCAGCAGTCCAATTCGGGACAGGGTGTCTCCTCATCAGCCCCAGCATTTT.

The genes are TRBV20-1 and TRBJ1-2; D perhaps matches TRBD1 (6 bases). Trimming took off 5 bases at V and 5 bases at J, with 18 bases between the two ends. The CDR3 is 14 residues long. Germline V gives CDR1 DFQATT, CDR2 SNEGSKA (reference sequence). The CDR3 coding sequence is TGCAGTGCTCCAAAACCCCAGGGGACTTATGGCTACACCTTC. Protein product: CSAPKPQGTYGYTF.

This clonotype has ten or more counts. The CDR3 bases are TGTGCCACCAGCAGAGATGGTTACGGGGAGCTGTTTTTT. Translation gives CATSRDGYGELFF. The J gene is TRBJ2-2, the V gene TRBV15; the D is unclear. The ends were cut back, 0 bases at V and 7 bases at J, with 6 bases in the middle. The germline CDR1 and CDR2 sequences are LNHNV and YYDKDF (reference sequence). This CDR3 has 13 amino acids.

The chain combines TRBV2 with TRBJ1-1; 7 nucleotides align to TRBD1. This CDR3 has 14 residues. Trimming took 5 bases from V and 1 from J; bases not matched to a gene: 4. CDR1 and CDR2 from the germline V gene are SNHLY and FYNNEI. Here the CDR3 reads CASSPGQRNTEAFF. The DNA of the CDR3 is TGTGCCAGCAGTCCGGGACAGAGGAACACTGAAGCTTTCTTT. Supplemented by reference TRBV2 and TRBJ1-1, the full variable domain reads EPEVTQTPSHQVTQMGQEVILRCVPISNHLYFYWYRQILGQKVEFLVSFYNNEISEKSEIFDDQFSVERPDGSNFTLKIRSTKLEDSAMYFCASSPGQRNTEAFFGQGTRLTVV.

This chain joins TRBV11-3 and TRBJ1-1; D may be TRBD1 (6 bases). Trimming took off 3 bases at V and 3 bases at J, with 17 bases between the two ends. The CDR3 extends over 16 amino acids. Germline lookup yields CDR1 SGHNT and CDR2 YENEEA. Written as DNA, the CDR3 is TGTGCCAGCAGCTTCCTTAACGGGGGCGGTCACACTGAAGCTTTCTTT. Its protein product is CASSFLNGGGHTEAFF.

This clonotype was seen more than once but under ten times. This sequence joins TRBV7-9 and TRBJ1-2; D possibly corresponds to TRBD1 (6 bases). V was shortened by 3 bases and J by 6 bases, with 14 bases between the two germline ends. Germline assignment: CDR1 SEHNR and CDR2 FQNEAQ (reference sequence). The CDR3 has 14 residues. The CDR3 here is CASSFGGGLDGYTF. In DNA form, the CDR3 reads TGTGCCAGCAGCTTCGGGGGCGGGTTGGATGGCTACACCTTC.

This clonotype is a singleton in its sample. DNA for the CDR3: TGTGCCTGGAGTGTGGGGGCTGGCACTGAAGCTTTCTTT. Its protein product is CAWSVGAGTEAFF. This chain connects TRBV30 to TRBJ1-1; D possibly corresponds to TRBD1 (6 bases). The CDR3 spans 13 residues. Germline CDR1 and CDR2: GTSNPN and SVGIG (reference sequence). Deletions cut 0 bases from V and 4 bases from J, with 9 bases between. The whole variable domain, filled in from reference TRBV30 and TRBJ1-1, reads SQTIHQWPATLVQPVGSPLSLECTVEGTSNPNLYWYRQAAGRGLQLLFYSVGIGQISSEVPQNLSASRPQDRQFILSSKKLLLSDSGFYLCAWSVGAGTEAFFGQGTRLTVV.

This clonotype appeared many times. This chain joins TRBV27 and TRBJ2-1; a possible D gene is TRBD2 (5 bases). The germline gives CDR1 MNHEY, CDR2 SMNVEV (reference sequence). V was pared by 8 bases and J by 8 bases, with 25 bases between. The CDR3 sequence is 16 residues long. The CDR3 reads CASALLTGYHLHEQFF. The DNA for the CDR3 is TGTGCCAGCGCCTTACTAACGGGATACCACCTTCATGAGCAGTTCTTC.

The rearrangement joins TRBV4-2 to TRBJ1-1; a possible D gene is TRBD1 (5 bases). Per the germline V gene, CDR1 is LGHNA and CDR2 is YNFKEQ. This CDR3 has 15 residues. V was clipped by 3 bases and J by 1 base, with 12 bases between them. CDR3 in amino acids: CASSQVGEGNTEAFF. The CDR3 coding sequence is TGTGCCAGCAGCCAGGTAGGGGAGGGGAACACTGAAGCTTTCTTT.

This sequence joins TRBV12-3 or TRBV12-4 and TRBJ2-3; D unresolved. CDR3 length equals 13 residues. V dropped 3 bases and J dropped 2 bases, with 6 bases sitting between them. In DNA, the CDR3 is TGTGCCAGCAGTTTGGAAGTCACAGATACGCAGTATTTT. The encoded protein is CASSLEVTDTQYF.

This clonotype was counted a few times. This CDR3 is CASSLAVTATDTQYF. CDR3 in DNA: TGCGCCAGCAGCTTGGCAGTGACAGCCACAGATACGCAGTATTTT. This chain uses TRBV5-1 with TRBJ2-3; possibly TRBD1 for D (5 bases). This CDR3 is built from 15 residues. V was cut by 0 bases and J by 2 bases, with 10 bases left in between. Germline CDR1 SGHRS, CDR2 YFSETQ.

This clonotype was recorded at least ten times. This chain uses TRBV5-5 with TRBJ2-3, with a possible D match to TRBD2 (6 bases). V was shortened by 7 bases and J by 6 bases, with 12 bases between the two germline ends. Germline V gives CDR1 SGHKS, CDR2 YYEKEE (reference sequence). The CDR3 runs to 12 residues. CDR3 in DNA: TGTGCCAGCCTCCTCGGAGGGGATACGCAGTATTTT. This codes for CASLLGGDTQYF.

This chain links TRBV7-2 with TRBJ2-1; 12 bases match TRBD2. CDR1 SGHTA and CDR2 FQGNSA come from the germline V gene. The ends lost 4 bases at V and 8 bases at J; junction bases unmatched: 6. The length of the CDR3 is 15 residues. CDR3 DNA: TGTGCCAGCAGCTCTAGCGGGGGGGTATGGGATGAGCAGTTCTTC. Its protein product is CASSSSGGVWDEQFF.

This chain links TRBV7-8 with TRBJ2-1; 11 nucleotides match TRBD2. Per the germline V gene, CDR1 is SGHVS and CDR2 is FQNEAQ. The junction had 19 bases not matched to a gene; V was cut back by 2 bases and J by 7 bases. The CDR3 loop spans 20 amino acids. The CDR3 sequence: CASSLSGLAAIGLSRNEQFF. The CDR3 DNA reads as TGTGCCAGCAGCTTATCGGGACTAGCGGCAATTGGCCTGAGTCGGAATGAGCAGTTCTTC.

CDR3: CSVEESGTGSTEAFF. CDR3 coding DNA: TGCAGCGTTGAGGAATCGGGGACAGGGAGCACTGAAGCTTTCTTT. The chain links TRBV29-1 to TRBJ1-1; 9 nucleotides line up with TRBD1. Germline V CDR1 and CDR2: SQVTM, ANQGSEA. The CDR3 contains 15 residues. V lost 3 bases and J lost 4; bases outside the gene matches: 9.

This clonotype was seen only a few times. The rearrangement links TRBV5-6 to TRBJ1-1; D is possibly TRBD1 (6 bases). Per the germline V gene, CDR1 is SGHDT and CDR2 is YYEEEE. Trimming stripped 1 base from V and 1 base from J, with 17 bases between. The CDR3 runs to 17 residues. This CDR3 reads CASSLQYPGAKNTEAFF. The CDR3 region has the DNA TGTGCCAGCAGCTTGCAGTACCCAGGGGCGAAGAACACTGAAGCTTTCTTT.

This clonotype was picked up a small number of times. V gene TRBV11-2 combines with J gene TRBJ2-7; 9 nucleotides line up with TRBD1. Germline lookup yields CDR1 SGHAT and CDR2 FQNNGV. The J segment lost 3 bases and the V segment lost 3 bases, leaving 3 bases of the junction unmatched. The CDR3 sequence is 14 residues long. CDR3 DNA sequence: TGTGCCAGCAGCTTGCGGACAGGGGACTACGAGCAGTACTTC. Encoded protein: CASSLRTGDYEQYF.

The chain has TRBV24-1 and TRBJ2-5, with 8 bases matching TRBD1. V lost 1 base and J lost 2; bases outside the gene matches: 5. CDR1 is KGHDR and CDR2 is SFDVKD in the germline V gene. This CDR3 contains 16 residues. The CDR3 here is CATSDFFTGGQETQYF. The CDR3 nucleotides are TGTGCCACCAGTGATTTCTTTACAGGGGGGCAAGAGACCCAGTACTTC.

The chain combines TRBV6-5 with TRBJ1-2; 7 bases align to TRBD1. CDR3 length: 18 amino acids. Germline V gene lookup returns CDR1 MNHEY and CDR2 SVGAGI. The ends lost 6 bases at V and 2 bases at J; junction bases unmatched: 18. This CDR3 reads CASRISGGRLNRNYGYTF. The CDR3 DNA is TGTGCCAGCAGGATCTCAGGGGGTAGATTGAACCGGAACTATGGCTACACCTTC.

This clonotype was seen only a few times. CDR3 loop: CASTSPPGANEQFF. In DNA form, the CDR3 reads TGTGCCAGCACCTCACCCCCGGGAGCGAATGAGCAGTTCTTC. The chain joins TRBV11-3 to TRBJ2-1, with a possible D match to TRBD2 (6 bases). Germline CDR1 is SGHNT and CDR2 is YENEEA. This CDR3 is built from 14 residues. V was clipped by 7 bases and J by 7 bases, with 17 bases between them.

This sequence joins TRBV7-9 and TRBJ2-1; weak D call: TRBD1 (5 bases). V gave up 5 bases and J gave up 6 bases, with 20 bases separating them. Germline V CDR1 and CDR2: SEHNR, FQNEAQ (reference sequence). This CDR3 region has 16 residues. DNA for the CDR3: TGTGCCAGCAGCCCCCGTGAACCCATCAGGGTCAATGAGCAGTTCTTC. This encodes CASSPREPIRVNEQFF.

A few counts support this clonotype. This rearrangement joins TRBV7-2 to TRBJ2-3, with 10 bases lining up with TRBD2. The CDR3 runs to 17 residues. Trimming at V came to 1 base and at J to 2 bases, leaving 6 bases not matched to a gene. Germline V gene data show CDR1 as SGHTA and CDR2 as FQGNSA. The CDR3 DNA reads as TGTGCCAGCAGCTTAGGGCGGACTAGCGGAGTCACAGATACGCAGTATTTT. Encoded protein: CASSLGRTSGVTDTQYF.

The CDR3 DNA follows: TGTGCCAGCAGCGCATCAGGGGATCATTCACCCCTCCACTTT. This gives the protein CASSASGDHSPLHF. The chain couples TRBV7-3 to TRBJ1-6; maybe TRBD1 (6 bases). With 5 bases removed from V and 8 bases from J, the gap between germline ends came to 13 bases. CDR3 length: 14 residues. CDR1 is SGHTA, CDR2 FQGTGA, per germline.

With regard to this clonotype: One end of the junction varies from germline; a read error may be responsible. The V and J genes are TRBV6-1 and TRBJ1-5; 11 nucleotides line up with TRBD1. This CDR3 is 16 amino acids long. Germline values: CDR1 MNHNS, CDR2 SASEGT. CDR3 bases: TGTGCCAGCAGTGAGTGGGACAGGGGGAGCAGTCAGCCCCAGCATTTT. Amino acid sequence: CASSEWDRGSSQPQHF.

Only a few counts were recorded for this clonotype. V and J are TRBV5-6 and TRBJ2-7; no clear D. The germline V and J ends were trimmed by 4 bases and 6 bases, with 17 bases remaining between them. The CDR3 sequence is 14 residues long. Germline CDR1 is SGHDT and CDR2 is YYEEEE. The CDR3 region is CASSRVGRNSEQYF. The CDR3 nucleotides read TGTGCCAGCAGCCGCGTGGGCCGCAACTCCGAGCAGTACTTC.

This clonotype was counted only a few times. The CDR3 bases are TGTGCCAGCAGCGTAGGGGAAAATCAGCCCCAGCATTTT. It yields the protein CASSVGENQPQHF. The chain employs TRBV9 and TRBJ1-5; no clear D gene. Between the trimmed V and J ends, which lost 0 bases and 4 bases, there was a span of 5 bases. Germline V CDR1 and CDR2: SGDLS, YYNGEE. The CDR3 consists of 13 residues.